Shown below are 9 T cell receptor beta chains from a single sample sequenced in a study of OX40 agonist ivuxolimab in advanced cancers. Produced via immunoSEQ multiplex PCR; TCRdb's table is partial and in-frame only. The repertoire consists of 50,000 to 70,000 clones, with around 89% occurring once and the leading ten covering over 11%. Sequenced material: CD4+ or CD8+ T cells sorted from blood, taken in a trial of the OX40 agonist ivuxolimab. Receptor source: an adult with an advanced solid tumor such as melanoma, head and neck, liver or kidney cancer.

This clone has a single count. The rearrangement uses TRBV28 and TRBJ2-7; 9 positions agree with TRBD2. The length of the CDR3 is 15 residues. With V trimmed by 2 bases and J by 4 bases, 6 bases remained unmatched. The germline gives CDR1 MDHEN, CDR2 SYDVKM. CDR3 DNA sequence: TGTGCCAGCAGTTTAACCCCTAGCGGGACTTACGAGCAGTACTTC. Encoded protein: CASSLTPSGTYEQYF. Looking up the rest from reference TRBV28 and TRBJ2-7 gives the full variable domain: DVKVTQSSRYLVKRTGEKVFLECVQDMDHENMFWYRQDPGLGLRLIYFSYDVKMKEKGDIPEGYSVSREKKERFSLILESASTNQTSMYLCASSLTPSGTYEQYFGPGTRLTVT.

The chain combines TRBV7-9 with TRBJ2-7; unclear D gene. With 1 base removed from V and 3 bases from J, the gap between germline ends came to 10 bases. Per germline, CDR1 SEHNR and CDR2 FQNEAQ (reference sequence). The CDR3 extends over 14 amino acids. The CDR3 protein is CASSLVGPNYEQYF. CDR3 coding DNA: TGTGCCAGCAGCTTAGTCGGGCCGAACTACGAGCAGTACTTC. Variable domain in full (rest from reference TRBV7-9 and TRBJ2-7): DTGVSQNPRHKITKRGQNVTFRCDPISEHNRLYWYRQTLGQGPEFLTYFQNEAQLEKSRLLSDRFSAERPKGSFSTLEIQRTEQGDSAMYLCASSLVGPNYEQYFGPGTRLTVT.

V gene TRBV28 combines with J gene TRBJ2-7; D is possibly TRBD1 or TRBD2 (5 bases each). Germline V gene sequence: CDR1 MDHEN, CDR2 SYDVKM. This CDR3 is 14 amino acids long. V lost 3 bases to trimming and J lost 1 base, with 10 bases between them. This chain's CDR3 is CASSLRGVSYEQYF. The CDR3 coding sequence is TGTGCCAGCAGTTTGAGAGGGGTTTCCTACGAGCAGTACTTC. Looking up the rest from reference TRBV28 and TRBJ2-7 gives the full variable domain: DVKVTQSSRYLVKRTGEKVFLECVQDMDHENMFWYRQDPGLGLRLIYFSYDVKMKEKGDIPEGYSVSREKKERFSLILESASTNQTSMYLCASSLRGVSYEQYFGPGTRLTVT.

The chain carries TRBV29-1 and TRBJ1-3, with D hard to call. Germline CDR1 and CDR2: SQVTM and ANQGSEA. The CDR3 is 12 amino acids. The V gene lost 4 bases and the J gene lost 0 bases, with 4 bases spanning the gap. The CDR3 DNA follows: TGCAGCGTTGTAAGCTCTGGAAACACCATATATTTT. This encodes CSVVSSGNTIYF. The full variable domain, in which reference TRBV29-1 and TRBJ1-3 provide the parts outside the CDR3, is SAVISQKPSRDICQRGTSLTIQCQVDSQVTMMFWYRQQPGQSLTLIATANQGSEATYESGFVIDKFPISRPNLTFSTLTVSNMSPEDSSIYLCSVVSSGNTIYFGEGSWLTVV.

The chain carries TRBV5-4 and TRBJ2-5; unclear D gene. V was clipped by 0 bases and J by 2 bases, with 8 bases between them. The CDR3 extends over 14 amino acids. Germline CDR1 SGHNT, CDR2 YYREEE (reference sequence). The CDR3 DNA reads as TGTGCCAGCAGCTTGGGGTGGGGACAAGAGACCCAGTACTTC. Translation gives CASSLGWGQETQYF.

This clone was observed once. J is TRBJ2-7 and V is TRBV13, with D tentatively TRBD1 (5 bases). CDR3 length: 13 amino acids. The V end lost 5 bases, the J end lost 3 bases, and 11 bases lay between the germline ends. The germline gives CDR1 PRHDT, CDR2 FYEKMQ (reference sequence). The CDR3 nucleotides read TGTGCCAGCAGCGGTGGAAGGGGCTACGAGCAGTACTTC. As protein: CASSGGRGYEQYF.

The chain is built from TRBV2 and TRBJ2-1; 11 bases match TRBD2. The ends lost 5 bases at V and 8 bases at J; junction bases unmatched: 11. In germline, CDR1 is SNHLY, CDR2 FYNNEI. The CDR3 length is 16 residues. The chain's CDR3 is CASSTTLAGGVDEQFF. In nucleotides, the CDR3 is TGTGCCAGCAGTACTACATTAGCGGGAGGGGTGGATGAGCAGTTCTTC.

This chain uses TRBV7-6 with TRBJ2-7; a weak D match, TRBD2 (5 bases). The CDR3 has 18 residues. Trimming stripped 0 bases from V and 4 bases from J, with 22 bases between. Germline lookup yields CDR1 SGHVS and CDR2 FNYEAQ. In DNA, the CDR3 is TGTGCCAGCAGCTTAGCCGCCCCCTCGTCGTCTAGCTTGTACGAGCAGTACTTC. Its protein is CASSLAAPSSSSLYEQYF.

V usage is TRBV15 and J usage is TRBJ2-7; perhaps TRBD1 as D (6 bases). The CDR3 runs 16 residues. V lost 4 bases and J lost 4, with 20 bases in between. Germline CDR1 LNHNV, CDR2 YYDKDF (reference sequence). Here the CDR3 DNA reads TGTGCCACCAGCACCACGACAGGCCCGGGATTTTACGAGCAGTACTTC. Translated: CATSTTTGPGFYEQYF.